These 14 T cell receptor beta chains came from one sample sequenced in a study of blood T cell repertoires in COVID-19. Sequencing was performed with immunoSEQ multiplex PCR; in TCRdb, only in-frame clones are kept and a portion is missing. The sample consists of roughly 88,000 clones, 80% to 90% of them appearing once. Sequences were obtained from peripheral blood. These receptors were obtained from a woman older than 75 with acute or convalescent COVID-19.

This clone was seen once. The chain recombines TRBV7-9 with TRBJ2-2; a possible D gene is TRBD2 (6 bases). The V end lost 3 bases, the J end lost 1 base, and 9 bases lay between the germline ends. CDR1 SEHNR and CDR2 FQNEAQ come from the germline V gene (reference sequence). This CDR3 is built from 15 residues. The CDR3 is CASSLDGGNTGELFF. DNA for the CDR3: TGTGCCAGCAGCTTGGACGGGGGGAACACCGGGGAGCTGTTTTTT.

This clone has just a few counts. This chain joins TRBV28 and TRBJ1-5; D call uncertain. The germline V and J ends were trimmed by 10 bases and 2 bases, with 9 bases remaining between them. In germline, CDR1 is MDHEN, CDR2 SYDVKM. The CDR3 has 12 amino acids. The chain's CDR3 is CATNGGNQPQHF. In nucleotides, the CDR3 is TGTGCCACTAACGGGGGCAATCAGCCCCAGCATTTT.

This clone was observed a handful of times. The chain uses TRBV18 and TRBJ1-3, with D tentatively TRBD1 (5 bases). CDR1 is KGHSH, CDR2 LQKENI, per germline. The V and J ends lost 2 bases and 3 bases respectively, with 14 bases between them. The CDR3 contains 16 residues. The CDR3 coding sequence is TGTGCCAGCTCACCATTAGTGCACAGGTTTGGAAACACCATATATTTT. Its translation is CASSPLVHRFGNTIYF.

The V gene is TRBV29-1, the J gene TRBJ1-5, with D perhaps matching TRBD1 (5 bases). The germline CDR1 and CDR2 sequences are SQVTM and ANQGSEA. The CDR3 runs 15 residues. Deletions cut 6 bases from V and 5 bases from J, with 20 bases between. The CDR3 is CSVATGSGSDQPQHF. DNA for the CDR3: TGCAGCGTAGCCACCGGCTCAGGGTCGGATCAGCCCCAGCATTTT.

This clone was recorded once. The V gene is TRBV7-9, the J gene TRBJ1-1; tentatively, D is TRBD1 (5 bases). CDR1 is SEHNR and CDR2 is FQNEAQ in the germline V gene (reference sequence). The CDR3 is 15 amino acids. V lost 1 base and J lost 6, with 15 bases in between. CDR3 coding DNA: TGTGCCAGCAGCTTAGGGAGCAGGGAGGAATCTGAAGCTTTCTTT. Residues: CASSLGSREESEAFF.

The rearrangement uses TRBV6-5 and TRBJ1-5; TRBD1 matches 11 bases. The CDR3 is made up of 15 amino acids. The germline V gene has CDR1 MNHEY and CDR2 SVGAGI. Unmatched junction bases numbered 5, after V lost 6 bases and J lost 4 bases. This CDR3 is CASSQDRGLNQPQHF. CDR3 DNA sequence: TGTGCCAGCAGCCAGGACAGGGGGCTGAATCAGCCCCAGCATTTT.

The CDR3 here is CASSPGVWGQNGYTF. The CDR3 DNA is TGTGCCAGCAGCCCCGGGGTGTGGGGGCAGAATGGCTACACCTTC. The chain carries TRBV3-1 (or the pseudogene TRBV3-2) and TRBJ1-2; D is perhaps TRBD1 (6 bases). The germline V gene encodes CDR1 LGHDT and CDR2 YNNKEL (reference sequence). The CDR3 totals 15 residues. V gave up 4 bases and J gave up 6 bases, with 18 bases separating them.

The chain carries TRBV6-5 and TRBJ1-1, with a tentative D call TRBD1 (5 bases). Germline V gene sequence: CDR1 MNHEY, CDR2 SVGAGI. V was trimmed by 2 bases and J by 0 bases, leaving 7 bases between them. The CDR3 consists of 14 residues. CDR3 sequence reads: CASSYMDMNTEAFF. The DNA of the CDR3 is TGTGCCAGCAGTTACATGGACATGAACACTGAAGCTTTCTTT.

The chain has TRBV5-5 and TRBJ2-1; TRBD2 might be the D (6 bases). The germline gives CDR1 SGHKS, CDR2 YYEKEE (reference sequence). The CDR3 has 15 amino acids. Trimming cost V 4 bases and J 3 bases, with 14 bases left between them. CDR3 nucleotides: TGTGCCAGCAGCGCGGGGTCCGACGGCTACAATGAGCAGTTCTTC. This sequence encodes CASSAGSDGYNEQFF. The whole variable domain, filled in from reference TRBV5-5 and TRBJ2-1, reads DAGVTQSPTHLIKTRGQQVTLRCSPISGHKSVSWYQQVLGQGPQFIFQYYEKEERGRGNFPDRFSARQFPNYSSELNVNALLLGDSALYLCASSAGSDGYNEQFFGPGTRLTVL.

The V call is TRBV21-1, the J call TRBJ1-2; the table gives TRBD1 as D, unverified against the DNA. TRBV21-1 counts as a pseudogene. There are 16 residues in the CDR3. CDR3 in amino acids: CASSKELDRGEFGYTF. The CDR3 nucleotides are TGTGCCAGCAGCAAAGAACTGGACAGGGGGGAATTTGGCTACACCTTC.

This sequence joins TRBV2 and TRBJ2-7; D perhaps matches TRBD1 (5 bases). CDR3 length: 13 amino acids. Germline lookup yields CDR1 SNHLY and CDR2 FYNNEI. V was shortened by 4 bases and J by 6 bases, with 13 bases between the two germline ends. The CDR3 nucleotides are TGTGCCAGCAGTGGGGGCGAACTGGGCGAGCAGTACTTC. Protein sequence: CASSGGELGEQYF.

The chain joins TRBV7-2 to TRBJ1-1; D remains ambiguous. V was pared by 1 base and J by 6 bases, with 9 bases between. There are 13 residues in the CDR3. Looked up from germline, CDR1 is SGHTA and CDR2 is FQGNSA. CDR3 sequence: CASSLGRPAEAFF. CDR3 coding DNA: TGTGCCAGCAGCTTAGGGCGGCCCGCTGAAGCTTTCTTT.

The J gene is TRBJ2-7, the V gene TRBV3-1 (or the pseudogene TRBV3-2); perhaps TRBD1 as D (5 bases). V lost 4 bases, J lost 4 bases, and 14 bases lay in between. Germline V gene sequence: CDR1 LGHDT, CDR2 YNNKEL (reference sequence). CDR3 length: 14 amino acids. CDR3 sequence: CASSLRRQPYEQYF. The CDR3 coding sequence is TGTGCCAGCAGCCTCCGGAGACAGCCTTACGAGCAGTACTTC.

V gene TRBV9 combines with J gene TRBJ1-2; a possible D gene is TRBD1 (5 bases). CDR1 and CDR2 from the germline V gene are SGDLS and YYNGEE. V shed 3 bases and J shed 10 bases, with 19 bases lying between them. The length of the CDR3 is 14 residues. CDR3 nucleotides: TGTGCCAGCAGCGGGGAGGCTATGAGGGGCTCCTACACCTTC. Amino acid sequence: CASSGEAMRGSYTF.